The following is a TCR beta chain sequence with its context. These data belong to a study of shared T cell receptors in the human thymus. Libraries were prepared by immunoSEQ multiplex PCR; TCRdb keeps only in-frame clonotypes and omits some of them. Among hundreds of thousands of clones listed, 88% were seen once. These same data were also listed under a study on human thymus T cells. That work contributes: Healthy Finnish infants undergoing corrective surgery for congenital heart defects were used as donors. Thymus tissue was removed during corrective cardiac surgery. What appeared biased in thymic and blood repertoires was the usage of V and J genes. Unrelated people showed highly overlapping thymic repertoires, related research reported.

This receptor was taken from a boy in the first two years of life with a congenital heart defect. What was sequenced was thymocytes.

CDR3 region: CASVGDRGTDTQYF. The CDR3 DNA sequence: TGTGCCAGCGTAGGGGACAGGGGCACAGATACGCAGTATTTT. The chain joins TRBV13 to TRBJ2-3, with 9 bases that match TRBD1. V shed 8 bases and J 1 base; nucleotides not matched to a gene: 4. The germline V gene encodes CDR1 PRHDT and CDR2 FYEKMQ (reference sequence). CDR3 size: 14 residues.